The 32 T cell receptor beta chains listed next were all sequenced from one sample in a study of CD8 T cells in ankylosing spondylitis. TCRdb reanalysed the 5' RACE reads using MiXCR and keeps one entry per CDR3 protein. The profile shows some 250,000 distinct CDR3 sequences, roughly 8.6% of them singletons. The sequencing sample was made of blood, either unsorted or a sorted T cell fraction (not recorded which). These receptors were obtained from a male donor with ankylosing spondylitis or in good health (not recorded which).

The gene calls are TRBV6-2 or TRBV6-3 and TRBJ2-7; 9 bases fit TRBD2. V trimming: 6 bases; J trimming: 5 bases; junction bases outside the gene matches: 11. This CDR3 comprises 15 residues. Germline-derived CDR1 and CDR2 are MNHEY and SVGEGT. CDR3 nucleotides: TGTGCCAGCAGACTTCGCGGGAGGGCCTTCAACGAGCAGTACTTC. It encodes CASRLRGRAFNEQYF.

This clonotype was seen many times. V usage is TRBV5-1 and J usage is TRBJ1-4; D is unclear. The CDR3 totals 15 residues. Looked up from germline, CDR1 is SGHRS and CDR2 is YFSETQ. V was clipped by 4 bases and J by 7 bases, with 17 bases between them. CDR3 protein: CASSASGSRGEKLFF. CDR3 nucleotides: TGCGCCAGCAGCGCCTCAGGCTCACGGGGTGAAAAACTGTTTTTT.

This clonotype appeared many times. The chain has TRBV6-2 or TRBV6-3 and TRBJ1-5, with 10 bases aligning to TRBD1. The germline V gene has CDR1 MNHEY and CDR2 SVGEGT. The CDR3 loop spans 15 amino acids. V was clipped by 6 bases and J by 5 bases; unmatched bases: 7. Here the CDR3 DNA reads TGTGCCAGCAGGGCCGACAGGGGGCTCTATCAGCCCCAGCATTTT. It translates to CASRADRGLYQPQHF.

At least ten counts were recorded for this clonotype. V is TRBV18 and J is TRBJ2-5, with D possibly matching TRBD2 (6 bases). CDR1 KGHSH and CDR2 LQKENI come from the germline V gene. The CDR3 covers 13 residues. Trimming pared 6 bases from V and 1 base from J, leaving 9 bases between. The DNA of the CDR3 is TGTGCCAGCTCGTGGGACTTCCAAGAGACCCAGTACTTC. This translates into CASSWDFQETQYF.

The chain recombines TRBV10-3 with TRBJ2-7; maybe TRBD1 (6 bases). Germline V gives CDR1 ENHRY, CDR2 SYGVKD. The CDR3 is 13 residues long. Trimming shortened V by 10 bases and J by 0 bases, and 13 bases separated the two germline ends. The CDR3 loop reads CATRGDTSYEQYF. The CDR3, as DNA: TGTGCCACCCGTGGGGACACCTCCTACGAGCAGTACTTC.

This clonotype was observed at least ten times. The chain links TRBV7-9 to TRBJ2-3; D is unresolved. V dropped 1 base and J dropped 2 bases, with 13 bases sitting between them. Per the germline V gene, CDR1 is SEHNR and CDR2 is FQNEAQ (reference sequence). The CDR3 is made up of 16 amino acids. The CDR3 sequence: CASSLDIRQTTDTQYF. The DNA for the CDR3 is TGTGCCAGCAGCTTAGACATACGGCAGACCACAGATACGCAGTATTTT. The entire variable domain, with the rest obtained from reference TRBV7-9 and TRBJ2-3, is as follows: DTGVSQNPRHKITKRGQNVTFRCDPISEHNRLYWYRQTLGQGPEFLTYFQNEAQLEKSRLLSDRFSAERPKGSFSTLEIQRTEQGDSAMYLCASSLDIRQTTDTQYFGPGTRLTVL.

There are many counts of this clonotype. V usage is TRBV5-6 and J usage is TRBJ1-1, with no clear D. The CDR3 is made up of 13 amino acids. The V gene lost 2 bases and the J gene lost 0 bases, with 5 bases spanning the gap. Germline loops: CDR1 SGHDT, CDR2 YYEEEE. CDR3: CASSFKLNTEAFF. CDR3 nucleotides: TGTGCCAGCAGCTTTAAACTGAACACTGAAGCTTTCTTT.

CDR3 sequence (DNA): TGTGCCATGAGCCCCGGGCCGGACAACATGGCTTTCTTT. It specifies CAMSPGPDNMAFF. The chain employs TRBV4-2 and TRBJ1-1, with D possibly matching TRBD1 (5 bases). With 10 bases removed from V and 11 bases from J, the gap between germline ends came to 23 bases. CDR1 is LGHNA and CDR2 is YNFKEQ in the germline V gene. This CDR3 region has 13 residues.

The V and J genes are TRBV4-1 and TRBJ1-5; tentative D call: TRBD1 (5 bases). V lost 4 bases, J lost 2 bases, and 12 bases lay in between. CDR3 length equals 15 residues. Germline CDR1 and CDR2: MGHRA and YSYEKL. The CDR3 bases are TGCGCCAGCAGCCTTTTCGACAGTCGCAATCAGCCCCAGCATTTT. It codes for CASSLFDSRNQPQHF.

This clonotype has ten or more counts. The chain recombines TRBV12-3 or TRBV12-4 with TRBJ2-1, with TRBD1 matching over 11 bases. This CDR3 region has 15 residues. V lost 6 bases and J lost 4; bases outside the gene matches: 5. CDR3 amino acids: CASRQGQGVYNEQFF. As DNA, the CDR3 is TGTGCCAGCAGACAGGGACAGGGGGTTTACAATGAGCAGTTCTTC.

This clonotype turned up a few times. The rearrangement joins TRBV10-3 to TRBJ2-5; TRBD2 agrees at 8 bases. CDR3 length equals 16 residues. Unmatched junction bases numbered 8, after V lost 0 bases and J lost 5 bases. The germline CDR1 and CDR2 sequences are ENHRY and SYGVKD. The CDR3 protein is CAISESRAGGKETQYF. DNA of the CDR3: TGTGCCATCAGTGAGTCCAGGGCGGGAGGAAAGGAGACCCAGTACTTC.

This clonotype has ten or more counts. One end of the junction does not line up with germline, which may come from a read error. CDR3 DNA sequence: TGTGCTAGCAGCCCGGGACTAGCGGGAGGGCTCACAGATACGCAGTATTTT. Translating it yields CASSPGLAGGLTDTQYF. The chain is built from TRBV7-7 and TRBJ2-3; 16 nucleotides match TRBD2. The CDR3 runs to 17 residues. Per germline, CDR1 SSHAT and CDR2 FNYEAQ (reference sequence).

This clonotype was seen repeatedly, ten times or more. The chain has TRBV5-1 and TRBJ2-1; D gene ambiguous. CDR1 and CDR2 from the germline V gene are SGHRS and YFSETQ. The V gene lost 4 bases and the J gene lost 5 bases, with 13 bases spanning the gap. This CDR3 has 14 residues. CDR3 DNA: TGCGCCAGCAGCCTCCGGACGGAGAACAATGAGCAGTTCTTC. It specifies CASSLRTENNEQFF.

The chain couples TRBV12-3 or TRBV12-4 to TRBJ1-3; no clear D gene. The CDR3 runs 13 residues. V was trimmed by 7 bases and J by 0 bases, leaving 7 bases between them. The CDR3 nucleotides are TGTGCCAGCAATCCTGACTCTGGAAACACCATATATTTT. Translating gives CASNPDSGNTIYF.

This clonotype was recorded once. The chain combines TRBV5-1 with TRBJ2-1; D is ambiguous. V lost 5 bases and J 8 bases, leaving 11 bases between the germline ends. The CDR3 length is 12 residues. CDR1 SGHRS and CDR2 YFSETQ come from the germline V gene. The DNA of the CDR3 is TGCGCCAGCAGGGTGGGTATCCATGAGCAGTTCTTC. It codes for CASRVGIHEQFF.

This clonotype was seen at least ten times. The chain combines TRBV5-1 with TRBJ1-1; 12 nucleotides agree with TRBD1. The CDR3 consists of 16 residues. CDR1 and CDR2 (germline): SGHRS, YFSETQ. V dropped 4 bases and J dropped 2; count of bases not matched to a gene: 6. In DNA, the CDR3 is TGCGCCAGCAGCGGGGGGACAGGGGGCTCTAACACTGAAGCTTTCTTT. This encodes CASSGGTGGSNTEAFF.

This clonotype was recorded at least ten times. J is TRBJ2-1 and V is TRBV10-1, with 9 bases identical to TRBD2. The germline CDR1 and CDR2 sequences are WNHNN and SYGVQD (reference sequence). The ends lost 6 bases at V and 6 bases at J; junction bases unmatched: 12. The CDR3 extends over 16 amino acids. The CDR3 nucleotides read TGCGCCAGCAGACATTACGGGACTAGCCCTCCCAATGAGCAGTTCTTC. Its protein product is CASRHYGTSPPNEQFF.

At least ten counts were recorded for this clonotype. The chain combines TRBV7-2 with TRBJ2-5; D not certain. Trimming stripped 1 base from V and 4 bases from J, with 7 bases between. Germline CDR1 is SGHTA and CDR2 is FQGNSA. The CDR3 has 13 residues. The DNA of the CDR3 is TGTGCCAGCAGCTTAGGTGCCAGAGAGACCCAGTACTTC. It is translated as CASSLGARETQYF.

This clonotype has a count of ten or more. This chain uses TRBV3-1 with TRBJ2-7; 9 bases line up with TRBD2. J gave up 9 bases and V 5 bases, and 8 bases lay outside the gene matches. The CDR3 has 13 residues. Germline V lookup: CDR1 LGHDT, CDR2 YNNKEL (reference sequence). CDR3 residues: CASSAGTSSSQYF. In DNA, the CDR3 is TGTGCCAGCAGCGCCGGGACTAGCTCTTCGCAGTACTTC.

This clonotype has a handful of counts. J is TRBJ2-1 and V is TRBV6-2 or TRBV6-3, with a possible D match to TRBD2 (6 bases). The V and J ends lost 6 bases and 0 bases respectively, with 18 bases between them. CDR3 size: 17 residues. CDR1 and CDR2 (germline): MNHEY, SVGEGT. The DNA of the CDR3 is TGTGCCAGCAGCCCTTTTACTCTAGCGAACTCCTACAATGAGCAGTTCTTC. Residues: CASSPFTLANSYNEQFF.

This clonotype was observed at least ten times. This rearrangement joins TRBV5-1 to TRBJ2-7; 7 bases line up with TRBD1. The V segment lost 2 bases and the J segment 5 bases; nucleotides outside the gene matches: 10. Germline values: CDR1 SGHRS, CDR2 YFSETQ. The length of the CDR3 is 15 residues. CDR3 in DNA: TGCGCCAGCAGCTTCGGGACAGTCTCGGGCGACGAGCAGTACTTC. Translation gives CASSFGTVSGDEQYF. Full variable domain (remainder filled in from reference TRBV5-1 and TRBJ2-7): KAGVTQTPRYLIKTRGQQVTLSCSPISGHRSVSWYQQTPGQGLQFLFEYFSETQRNKGNFPGRFSGRQFSNSRSEMNVSTLELGDSALYLCASSFGTVSGDEQYFGPGTRLTVT.

This clonotype was detected ten times or more. J is TRBJ2-2 and V is TRBV9; D is unclear. Trimming took 3 bases from V and 7 from J, leaving 4 bases between them. CDR3 length: 11 amino acids. Germline-derived CDR1 and CDR2 are SGDLS and YYNGEE. The CDR3 DNA reads TGTGCCAGCAGCGGGAGCGGGGAGCTGTTTTTT. Its protein product is CASSGSGELFF.

This clonotype was detected ten times or more. The chain has TRBV5-6 and TRBJ2-2; 8 bases are shared with TRBD1. The CDR3 sequence is 15 residues long. Per germline, CDR1 SGHDT and CDR2 YYEEEE. V shed 6 bases and J 2 bases; nucleotides not matched to a gene: 6. This CDR3 reads CASKTGTGNTGELFF. The CDR3 nucleotides are TGTGCCAGCAAGACCGGGACAGGAAACACCGGGGAGCTGTTTTTT. The variable domain in full, completed from reference TRBV5-6 and TRBJ2-2, reads DAGVTQSPTHLIKTRGQQVTLRCSPKSGHDTVSWYQQALGQGPQFIFQYYEEEERQRGNFPDRFSGHQFPNYSSELNVNALLLGDSALYLCASKTGTGNTGELFFGEGSRLTVL.

This clonotype was detected ten times or more. The chain is built from TRBV7-9 and TRBJ2-2; D ambiguous. Germline loops: CDR1 SEHNR, CDR2 FQNEAQ (reference sequence). The CDR3 loop spans 11 amino acids. V was shortened by 8 bases and J by 6 bases, with 7 bases between the two germline ends. CDR3 nucleotide sequence: TGTGCCAGCGGAGTGTCCGGGGAGCTGTTTTTT. This encodes CASGVSGELFF.

This clonotype was detected ten times or more. The CDR3 reads CASSLGGLNYNEQFF. CDR3 sequence (DNA): TGTGCCAGCAGCTTGGGGGGACTGAACTACAATGAGCAGTTCTTC. V gene TRBV5-6 combines with J gene TRBJ2-1; D possibly corresponds to TRBD2 (6 bases). The CDR3 loop spans 15 amino acids. V was clipped by 0 bases and J by 3 bases, with 10 bases between them. Germline values: CDR1 SGHDT, CDR2 YYEEEE. Full variable domain (missing parts from reference TRBV5-6 and TRBJ2-1): DAGVTQSPTHLIKTRGQQVTLRCSPKSGHDTVSWYQQALGQGPQFIFQYYEEEERQRGNFPDRFSGHQFPNYSSELNVNALLLGDSALYLCASSLGGLNYNEQFFGPGTRLTVL.

This clonotype appeared many times. This chain uses TRBV5-6 with TRBJ1-1; D remains unclear. The V end was cut by 4 bases, the J end by 4 bases, with 14 bases between. Germline V gene lookup returns CDR1 SGHDT and CDR2 YYEEEE. The CDR3 loop spans 14 amino acids. CDR3 in DNA: TGTGCCAGCAGCAGTGTGGGGTTTGGCACTGAAGCTTTCTTT. This gives the protein CASSSVGFGTEAFF.

In this sample, this clonotype turned up many times. The rearrangement links TRBV12-3 or TRBV12-4 to TRBJ2-3, with 8 bases matching TRBD2. There are 16 residues in the CDR3. V trimming: 5 bases; J trimming: 1 base; junction bases outside the gene matches: 8. The CDR3 DNA reads as TGTGCCAGCAGTCCTACTCTGACTAGCGGCACAGATACGCAGTATTTT. Protein sequence: CASSPTLTSGTDTQYF.

There are many counts of this clonotype. V is TRBV7-2 and J is TRBJ2-1; D unresolved. The CDR3 contains 15 residues. The germline CDR1 and CDR2 sequences are SGHTA and FQGNSA. V shed 5 bases and J shed 9 bases, with 20 bases lying between them. CDR3 nucleotide sequence: TGTGCCAGCAGCCCCGTCGTGGGCGCAGGAAGTGAGCAGTTCTTC. It is translated as CASSPVVGAGSEQFF.

This clonotype was counted many times. The chain is built from TRBV6-2 or TRBV6-3 and TRBJ2-1; TRBD1 agrees at 9 bases. J was trimmed by 3 bases and V by 10 bases; bases with no gene match: 7. The CDR3 covers 14 residues. Germline values: CDR1 MNHEY, CDR2 SVGEGT. The CDR3 DNA follows: TGTGCCACCCACACAGGGGGCCACTACAATGAGCAGTTCTTC. Encoded protein: CATHTGGHYNEQFF.

This clonotype was observed many times. This rearrangement joins TRBV7-8 to TRBJ2-2; D possibly corresponds to TRBD2 (5 bases). Trimming removed 5 bases from V and 3 bases from J, with 16 bases in between. The CDR3 contains 16 residues. CDR1 and CDR2 from the germline V gene are SGHVS and FQNEAQ. CDR3 in amino acids: CASSPWVARDTGELFF. The DNA of the CDR3 is TGTGCCAGCAGCCCCTGGGTAGCGAGAGACACCGGGGAGCTGTTTTTT.

Ten or more counts support this clonotype. The rearrangement uses TRBV28 and TRBJ2-6; the D gene is possibly TRBD1 (5 bases). Germline values: CDR1 MDHEN, CDR2 SYDVKM. The CDR3 totals 17 residues. V lost 5 bases to trimming and J lost 0 bases, with 14 bases between them. The CDR3 here is CASSTLDSSSGANVLTF. Here the CDR3 DNA reads TGTGCCAGCAGTACCCTCGACAGTTCCTCTGGGGCCAACGTCCTGACTTTC. Drawing the rest from reference TRBV28 and TRBJ2-6, the complete variable domain is DVKVTQSSRYLVKRTGEKVFLECVQDMDHENMFWYRQDPGLGLRLIYFSYDVKMKEKGDIPEGYSVSREKKERFSLILESASTNQTSMYLCASSTLDSSSGANVLTFGAGSRLTVL.

At least ten counts were recorded for this clonotype. V and J are TRBV5-1 and TRBJ2-1, with TRBD2 matching over 7 bases. This CDR3 comprises 16 residues. The germline CDR1 and CDR2 sequences are SGHRS and YFSETQ. V was clipped by 2 bases and J by 6 bases; unmatched bases: 11. The CDR3 sequence: CASSFTGLSHLNEQFF. DNA of the CDR3: TGCGCCAGCAGCTTTACGGGACTATCCCACCTCAATGAGCAGTTCTTC.